This T cell receptor (beta chain) was found in a study of early stage breast cancer tumors. The CDR3 sequence is 12 residues long. Germline V gene data show CDR1 as SGHAT and CDR2 as FQNNGV. V was trimmed by 8 bases and J by 1 base, leaving 9 bases between them. Profiling relied on immunoSEQ multiplex PCR, and the TCRdb table lists in-frame clones only, not all of them. Among around 53,000 clones, just over 90% were seen once, and the ten largest hold less than 5%. The TCR was taken from a person between 65 and 79 years old with breast cancer. The chain carries TRBV11-2 and TRBJ2-7, with D maybe TRBD2 (5 bases). Specimen: blood. As DNA, the CDR3 is TGTGCCAGCCGCCGGGAATCCTACGAGCAGTACTTC. It encodes CASRRESYEQYF.